This T cell receptor beta chain comes out of a study of blood T cell repertoires in COVID-19. The overall study: Material from acute and convalescent COVID-19 was sourced from the United States, Italy and Spain.

Sequencing was performed with immunoSEQ multiplex PCR; in TCRdb, only in-frame clones are kept and a portion is missing. The table records 150,000 or so clones, approximately 86% of them present only once. CDR3 size: 19 residues. The V gene's germline CDR1 is MNHEY and CDR2 SMNVEV (reference sequence). Trimming cost V 4 bases and J 0 bases; bases outside gene matches: 8. Specimen: peripheral blood. This sequence joins TRBV27 and TRBJ1-6; 11 bases match TRBD1. The sequence was collected from a man aged 60 to 75 with COVID-19, enrolled during active disease. CDR3 protein: CASSSGTGGIPSYNSPLHF. The CDR3 DNA reads as TGTGCCAGCAGTTCGGGGACAGGGGGTATTCCCTCCTATAATTCACCCCTCCACTTT.